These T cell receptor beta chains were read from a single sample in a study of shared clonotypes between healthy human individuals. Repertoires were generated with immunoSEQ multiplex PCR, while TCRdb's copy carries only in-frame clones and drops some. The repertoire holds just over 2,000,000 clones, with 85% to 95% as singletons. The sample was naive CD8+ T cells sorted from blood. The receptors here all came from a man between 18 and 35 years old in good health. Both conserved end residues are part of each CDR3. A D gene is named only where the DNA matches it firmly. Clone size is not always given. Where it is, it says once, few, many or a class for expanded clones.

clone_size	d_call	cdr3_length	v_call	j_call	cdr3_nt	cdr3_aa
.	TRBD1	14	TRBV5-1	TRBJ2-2	TGCGCCAGCAGCTTCGGACAGGACACCGGGGAGCTGTCTTTT	CASSFGQDTGELSF
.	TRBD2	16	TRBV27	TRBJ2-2	TGTGCCAGCAGTATACTAGCGGGAGGTCGCACCGGGGAGCTGTTTTTT	CASSILAGGRTGELFF
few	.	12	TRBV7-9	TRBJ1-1	TGTGCCAGCAGCTTAGCGACGCGTGAGGCTTTCTTT	CASSLATREAFF
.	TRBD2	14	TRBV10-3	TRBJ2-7	TGTGCCATCAGTCAAGCGGGAGAGGTCTACGAGCAGTACTTC	CAISQAGEVYEQYF
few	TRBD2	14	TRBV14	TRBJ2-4	TGTGCCAGCAGTCATCTAGCGGGGGATGACATTCAGTACTTC	CASSHLAGDDIQYF
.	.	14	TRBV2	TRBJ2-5	TGTGCCAGCAGTGTCTCCCCCGGGGGAGAGACCCAGTACTTC	CASSVSPGGETQYF
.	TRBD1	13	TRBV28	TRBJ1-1	TGTGCCAGCAGTTCGACAGGGGTTACTGAAGCTTTCTTT	CASSSTGVTEAFF
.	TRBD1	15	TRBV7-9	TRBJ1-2	TGTGCCAGCTCGTCCGGGACAGGGAAGATCTATGGCTACACCTTC	CASSSGTGKIYGYTF
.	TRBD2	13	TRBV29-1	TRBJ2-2	TGCAGCTGGTGGGCGGGAGGGCACGGGGAGCTGTTTTTT	CSWWAGGHGELFF
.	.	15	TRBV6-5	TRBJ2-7	TGTGCCAGCAGTTCCCCGCGCGGAACCCCCTACGAGCAGTACTTC	CASSSPRGTPYEQYF
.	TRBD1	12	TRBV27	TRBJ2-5	TGTGCCAGCAGTCGACAGGGGGAGACCCAGTACTTC	CASSRQGETQYF
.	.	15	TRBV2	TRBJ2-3	TGTGCCAGCAGTGAGGAAAGCCTATACGAAGATACGCAGTATTTT	CASSEESLYEDTQYF
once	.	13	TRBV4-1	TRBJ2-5	TGCGCCAGCAGCCAAGAATCTGAAGGGGTCCAGTACTTC	CASSQESEGVQYF
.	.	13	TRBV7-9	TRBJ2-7	TGTGCCAGCACTCCGGGCGGGGACCACGAGCAGTACTTC	CASTPGGDHEQYF
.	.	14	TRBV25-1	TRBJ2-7	TGTGCCAGCAGTACCCTCCCCGAGACAGGCGAGCAGTACTTC	CASSTLPETGEQYF
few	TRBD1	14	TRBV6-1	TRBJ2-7	TGTGCCAGCAGTGCCCGGGACAGTACCTACGAGCAGTACTTC	CASSARDSTYEQYF
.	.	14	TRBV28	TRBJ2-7	TGTGCCAGCAGTTTACGAGACGAGACCCACGAGCAGTACTTC	CASSLRDETHEQYF
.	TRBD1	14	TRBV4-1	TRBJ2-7	TGCGCCAGCAGCCGCGGGACAGGGTTGGACGAGCAGTACTTC	CASSRGTGLDEQYF
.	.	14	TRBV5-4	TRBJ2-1	TGTGCCAGCAGCTCCGACAGGCGTCTCCATGAGCAGTTCTTC	CASSSDRRLHEQFF
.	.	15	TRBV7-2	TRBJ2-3	TGTGCCAGCAGCTATAAGGGGACTCGCACAGATACGCAGTATTTT	CASSYKGTRTDTQYF
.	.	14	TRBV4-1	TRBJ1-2	TGCGCCAGCAGTCTTGACACCTTTAACTATGGCTACACCTTC	CASSLDTFNYGYTF
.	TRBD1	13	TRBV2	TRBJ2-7	TGTGCCAGCACTGACAGGGGACTCTACGAGCAGTACTTC	CASTDRGLYEQYF
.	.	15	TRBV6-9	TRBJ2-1	TGTGCCAGCATCTACTTAGAGTTATCCTACAATGAGCAGTTCTTC	CASIYLELSYNEQFF
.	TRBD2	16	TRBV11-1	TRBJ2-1	TGTGCCAGCAGCTTAGTCCGGGGACTAGCGGGGGCCTATCAGTTCTTC	CASSLVRGLAGAYQFF
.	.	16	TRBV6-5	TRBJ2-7	TGTGCCAGCAGTTATGGGGTTCCCACGGGCTCCTACGAGCAGTACTTC	CASSYGVPTGSYEQYF
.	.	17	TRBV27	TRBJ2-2	TGTGCCAGCAGTCCGTCAAGGGTCGTACGGGGCACCGGGGAGCTGTTTTTT	CASSPSRVVRGTGELFF
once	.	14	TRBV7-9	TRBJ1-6	TGTGCCAGCAGCTCCGGGACAAACTATTCACCCCTCCACTTT	CASSSGTNYSPLHF
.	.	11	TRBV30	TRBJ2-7	TGTCTGGGGATGTGGGGGGTCGAGCAGTACTTC	CLGMWGVEQYF
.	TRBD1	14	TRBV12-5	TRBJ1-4	TGTGCTAGTGGACTGGGACAGGGAGGCGAAAAACTGTTTTTT	CASGLGQGGEKLFF
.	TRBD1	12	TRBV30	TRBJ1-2	TGTGCCTGGACCGAACAGGGGGGAGGCTACACCTTC	CAWTEQGGGYTF
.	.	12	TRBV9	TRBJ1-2	TGTGCCAGCAGCGTAGTTGAGGATGGCTACACCTTC	CASSVVEDGYTF
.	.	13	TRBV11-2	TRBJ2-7	TGTGCCAGCAGCTTAGATCCGGGGTTCGAGCAGTACTTC	CASSLDPGFEQYF
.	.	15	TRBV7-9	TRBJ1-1	TGTGCCAGCAGCTCCCCGCCCGACGGGAACACTGAAGCTTTCTTT	CASSSPPDGNTEAFF
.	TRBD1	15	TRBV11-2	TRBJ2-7	TGTGCCAGCAGCCGGGGTGCGGACAGGGCCTACGAGCAGTACTTC	CASSRGADRAYEQYF
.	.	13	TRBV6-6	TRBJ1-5	TGTGCCAGCCATGCCGGTAGCAATCAGCCCCAGCATTTT	CASHAGSNQPQHF
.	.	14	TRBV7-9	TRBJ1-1	TGTGCCAGCAGCTTAGTGGCCTCGAACACTGAAGCTTTCTTT	CASSLVASNTEAFF
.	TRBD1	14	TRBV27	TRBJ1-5	TGTGCCAGCAGTTTCTCAGGGGGTAATCAGCCCCAGCATTTT	CASSFSGGNQPQHF
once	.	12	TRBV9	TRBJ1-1	TGTGCCAGCAGCGCTTACGACAGGGAAGCTTTCTTT	CASSAYDREAFF
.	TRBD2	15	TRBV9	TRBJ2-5	TGTGCCAGCAGCGGCGCGGGGGGAGTAGGAGAGACCCAGTACTTC	CASSGAGGVGETQYF
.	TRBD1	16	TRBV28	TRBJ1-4	TGTGCCAGCAGCTTCCGCCACAGGGGGCAGTGGGAAAAACTGTTTTTT	CASSFRHRGQWEKLFF
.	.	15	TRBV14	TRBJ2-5	TGTGCCAGCAGCCAAGCCAGCTTTATACAAGAGACCCAGTACTTC	CASSQASFIQETQYF
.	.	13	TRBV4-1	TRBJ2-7	TGCGCCAGCAGCCAGGATATAACCTACGAGCAGTACTTC	CASSQDITYEQYF
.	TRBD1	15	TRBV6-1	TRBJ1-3	TGTGCCAGCAGTGACTGGACAGGGTCTGGAAACACCATATATTTT	CASSDWTGSGNTIYF
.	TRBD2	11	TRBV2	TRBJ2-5	TGTGCTATAGCGGGGGCTCAGACCCAGTACTTC	CAIAGAQTQYF
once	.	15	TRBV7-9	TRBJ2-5	TGTGCCAGCAGCTTGGTGGCGGGGGCCCAAGAGACCCAGTACTTC	CASSLVAGAQETQYF
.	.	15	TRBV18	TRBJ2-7	TGTGCCAGCTCACCACCCGACAGCAACTCCTACGAGCAGTACTTC	CASSPPDSNSYEQYF
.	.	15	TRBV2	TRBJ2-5	TGTGCCAGCAGTGAACGCGACAAGGGGGGAGAGACCCAGTACTTC	CASSERDKGGETQYF
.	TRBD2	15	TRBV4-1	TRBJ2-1	TGCGCCAGCAGCCAAGATAGCGGGGGGGGCAATGAGCAGTTCTTC	CASSQDSGGGNEQFF
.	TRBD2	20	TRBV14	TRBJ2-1	TGTGCCAGCAGCCAAGGCCTTAGACCCCACCTAGCGGCGATTTACAATGAGCAGTTCTTC	CASSQGLRPHLAAIYNEQFF
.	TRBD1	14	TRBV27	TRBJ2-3	TGTGCCAAGACGGGACAGGGGGCTGCAGATACGCAGTATTTT	CAKTGQGAADTQYF
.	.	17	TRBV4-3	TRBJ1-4	TGCGCCAGCAGCCAAGATCCATGGGGGGTCATCAATGAAAAACTGTTTTTT	CASSQDPWGVINEKLFF
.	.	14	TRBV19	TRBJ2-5	TGTGCCAGTAGTATAAGAAGAGGGGAGGAGACCCAGTACTTC	CASSIRRGEETQYF
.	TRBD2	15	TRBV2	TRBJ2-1	TGTGCCAGCAGTGATTGGACTAGCGACGACAATGAGCAGTTCTTC	CASSDWTSDDNEQFF
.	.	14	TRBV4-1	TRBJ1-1	TGCGCCAGCAGCCAAGATAGGGCAGACACTGAAGCTTTCTTT	CASSQDRADTEAFF
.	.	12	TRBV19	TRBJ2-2	TGTGCCAGTAGTCAAATCTCAGGGGAGCTGTTTTTT	CASSQISGELFF